This entry is about one TCR beta chain. The data were taken from a study of blood T cell repertoires in COVID-19. The CDR3 spans 16 residues. The V gene lost 3 bases and the J gene lost 7 bases, with 20 bases spanning the gap. CDR1 SGHNT and CDR2 YYREEE come from the germline V gene (reference sequence). In the authors' workflow: The assay estimated nucleated cells by amplifying reference gene primers. Method: immunoSEQ multiplex PCR; TCRdb's copy keeps in-frame clones and lacks some. V and J calls and clone size are given by that table; D and trimming were obtained from the DNA. The sample contains 69,000 or so clones, around 80% of which appear only once.

This rearrangement joins TRBV5-4 to TRBJ2-1; tentatively, D is TRBD2 (5 bases). Sequencing was done on a sample of peripheral blood. The sequence was obtained from an elderly woman with acute or convalescent COVID-19. CDR3 sequence reads: CASSSDTGEGWNEQFF. CDR3 sequence (DNA): TGTGCCAGCAGCTCCGATACCGGGGAAGGTTGGAATGAGCAGTTCTTC. The full variable domain, its missing parts supplied by reference TRBV5-4 and TRBJ2-1, is ETGVTQSPTHLIKTRGQQVTLRCSSQSGHNTVSWYQQALGQGPQFIFQYYREEENGRGNFPPRFSGLQFPNYSSELNVNALELDDSALYLCASSSDTGEGWNEQFFGPGTRLTVL.